This T cell receptor beta chain was obtained from a study of OX40 agonist ivuxolimab in advanced cancers. The V segment lost 6 bases and the J segment 4 bases; nucleotides outside the gene matches: 10. Germline lookup yields CDR1 LNHDA and CDR2 SQIVND (reference sequence). The CDR3 runs to 16 residues. Clones were read by immunoSEQ multiplex PCR, and TCRdb kept only the in-frame ones, dropping some. The sample records tens of thousands of clones, about 85% being singletons. The chain uses TRBV19 and TRBJ2-3; TRBD2 agrees at 10 bases. Source: CD4+ or CD8+ T cells sorted from blood, taken in a trial of the OX40 agonist ivuxolimab. This clonotype originated in an adult with an advanced solid tumor such as melanoma, head and neck, liver or kidney cancer. CDR3: CASRSGLLAGSDTQYF. DNA for the CDR3: TGTGCCAGTAGGTCGGGATTACTAGCGGGGTCAGATACGCAGTATTTT.